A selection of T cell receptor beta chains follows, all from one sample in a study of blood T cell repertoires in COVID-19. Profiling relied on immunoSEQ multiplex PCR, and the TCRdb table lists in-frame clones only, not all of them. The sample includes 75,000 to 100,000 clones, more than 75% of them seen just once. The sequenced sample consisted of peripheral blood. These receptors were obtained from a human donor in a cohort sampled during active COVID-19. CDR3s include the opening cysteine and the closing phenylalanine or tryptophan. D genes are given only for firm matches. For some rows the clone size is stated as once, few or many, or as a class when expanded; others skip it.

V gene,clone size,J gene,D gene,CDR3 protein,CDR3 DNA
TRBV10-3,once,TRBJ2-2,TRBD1,CAIRPGGGELFF,TGTGCCATCAGGCCAGGGGGCGGGGAGCTGTTTTTT
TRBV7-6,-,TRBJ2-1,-,CASSPGQGYLISEQFF,TGTGCCAGCAGCCCCGGTCAGGGATATTTAATCAGTGAGCAGTTCTTC
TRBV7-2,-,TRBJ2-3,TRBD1,CASSLAASRGLYGDTQYF,TGTGCCAGCAGCTTAGCGGCCTCTAGGGGGCTTTATGGCGATACGCAGTATTTT
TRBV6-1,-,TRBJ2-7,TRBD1,CASSDPGTGSYEQYF,TGTGCCAGCAGTGATCCGGGGACAGGGTCCTACGAGCAGTACTTC
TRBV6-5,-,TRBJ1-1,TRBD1,CASRETGVMNTEAFF,TGTGCCAGCCGAGAGACAGGGGTCATGAACACTGAAGCTTTCTTT
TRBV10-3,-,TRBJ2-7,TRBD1,CLPPGQGTYEQYF,TGTCTCCCCCCGGGACAGGGGACCTACGAGCAGTACTTC
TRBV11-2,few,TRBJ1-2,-,CASSFGGAIGYTF,TGTGCCAGCAGCTTTGGGGGGGCTATTGGCTACACCTTC
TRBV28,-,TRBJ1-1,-,CASRRAPTEAFF,TGTGCCAGCAGACGCGCCCCCACTGAAGCTTTCTTT
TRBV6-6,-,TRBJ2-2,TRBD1,CASRRTGGTGGTGELFF,TGTGCCAGCAGACGAACCGGTGGGACAGGGGGCACCGGGGAGCTGTTTTTT
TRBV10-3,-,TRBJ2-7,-,CAISLRGQSYEQYF,TGTGCCATCTCTTTGCGGGGCCAGTCGTACGAGCAGTACTTC
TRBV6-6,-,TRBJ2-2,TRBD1,CASKFGDRDSTGELFF,TGTGCCAGCAAATTTGGGGACAGGGATTCCACCGGGGAGCTGTTTTTT
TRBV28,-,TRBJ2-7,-,CASRISGYEQYF,TGTGCCAGCAGAATTAGTGGTTACGAGCAGTACTTC
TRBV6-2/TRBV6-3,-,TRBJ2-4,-,CASSYWYGGKNIQYF,TGTGCCAGCAGTTACTGGTATGGAGGCAAAAACATTCAGTACTTC
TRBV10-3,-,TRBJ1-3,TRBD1,CATRGGQGIFSGNTIYF,TGTGCCACCCGAGGGGGACAGGGTATATTTTCTGGAAACACCATATATTTT
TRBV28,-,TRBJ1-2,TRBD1,CASSLSLDRGGNYGYTF,TGTGCCAGCAGTTTGTCTCTGGACAGGGGGGGAAACTATGGCTACACCTTC
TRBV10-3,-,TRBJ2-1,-,CAISETLYNEQFF,TGTGCCATCAGTGAGACTTTGTACAATGAGCAGTTCTTC
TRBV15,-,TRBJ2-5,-,CATSRVGGETQYF,TGTGCCACCAGCCGAGTCGGGGGAGAGACCCAGTACTTC
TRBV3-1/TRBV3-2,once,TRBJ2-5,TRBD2,CASSPRWLAGGEETQYF,TGTGCCAGCAGCCCGAGGTGGCTAGCGGGGGGGGAAGAGACCCAGTACTTC
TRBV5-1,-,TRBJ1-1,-,CASSSGTPNTEAFF,TGCGCCAGCAGCTCCGGGACACCGAACACTGAAGCTTTCTTT
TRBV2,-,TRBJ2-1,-,CASRGVVGGNEQFF,TGTGCCAGCCGGGGAGTCGTCGGGGGAAATGAGCAGTTCTTC
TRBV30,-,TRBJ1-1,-,CAWSIGRNTEAFF,TGTGCCTGGAGTATAGGGAGGAACACTGAAGCTTTCTTT
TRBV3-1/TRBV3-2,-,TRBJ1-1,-,CASSHGGYTEAFF,TGTGCCAGCAGCCATGGGGGCTATACTGAAGCTTTCTTT